A single sample gave rise to the 2 T cell receptor beta chains below, sequenced in a study of shared clonotypes between healthy human individuals (dated by TCRdb to the early 2020s). For the CD8 naive samples, CD45RO-negative cells were positively selected for CCR7, yielding a CD45RA+CCR7+ population from which TemRA cells were excluded. The protocol used for the library was the immunoSEQ multiplex PCR assay. This is the immuneACCESS table as TCRdb keeps it, with only in-frame sequences that have V and J called. A part of the clones is gone; compared with another copy, unresolved V genes explain less than half, and the rest is unexplained. The sample table contains 2 million to 2.5 million clones; only one count was recorded for approximately 94% of them. Roughly 1% of the sample goes to the ten largest clones. The material sequenced was naive CD8+ T cells sorted from blood. Explained via the paper, the cell subset or site label denotes: CD45RA+CCR7+. The receptors shown here come from a man aged 18-30 years in good health.

The chain carries TRBV11-2 and TRBJ2-5; D is possibly TRBD1 (6 bases). The CDR3 is 16 amino acids. V lost 0 bases and J 1 base, leaving 12 bases between the germline ends. Germline CDR1 is SGHAT and CDR2 is FQNNGV. The CDR3 sequence is CASSLDGMGAQETQYF. CDR3 coding DNA: TGTGCCAGCAGCTTAGACGGGATGGGGGCCCAAGAGACCCAGTACTTC.

This chain joins TRBV6-6 and TRBJ2-3, with D perhaps matching TRBD1 (5 bases). CDR1 is MNHNY and CDR2 is SVGAGI in the germline V gene (reference sequence). The CDR3 consists of 13 residues. Trimming took off 10 bases at V and 2 bases at J, with 13 bases between the two ends. As DNA, the CDR3 is TGTGCCACCGCGACAGTGGACACAGATACGCAGTATTTT. This translates into CATATVDTDTQYF.